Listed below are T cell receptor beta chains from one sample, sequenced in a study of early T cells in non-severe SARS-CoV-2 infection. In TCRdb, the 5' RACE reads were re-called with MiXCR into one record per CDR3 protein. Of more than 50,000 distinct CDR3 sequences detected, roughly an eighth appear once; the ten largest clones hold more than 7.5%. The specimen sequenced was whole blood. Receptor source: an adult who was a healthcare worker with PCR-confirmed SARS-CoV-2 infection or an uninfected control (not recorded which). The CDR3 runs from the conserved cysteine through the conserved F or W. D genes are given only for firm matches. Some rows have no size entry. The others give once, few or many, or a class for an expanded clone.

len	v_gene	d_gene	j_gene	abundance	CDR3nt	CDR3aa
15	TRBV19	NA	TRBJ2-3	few	TGTGCCAGTCGTGGGTGGGGGCCCGCAACAGATACGCAGTATTTT	CASRGWGPATDTQYF
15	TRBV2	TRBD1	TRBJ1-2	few	TGTGCCAGCAGTACAACAGGGGGAGCTAACTATGGCTACACCTTC	CASSTTGGANYGYTF
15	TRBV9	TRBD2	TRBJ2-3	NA	TGTGCCAGCAGCGGTACTAGCGTGCACACAGATACGCAGTATTTT	CASSGTSVHTDTQYF
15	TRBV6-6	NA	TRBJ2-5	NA	TGTGCCAGCAGTCTCACGGTACCGGACCAAGAGACCCAGTACTTC	CASSLTVPDQETQYF
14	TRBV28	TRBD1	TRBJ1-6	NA	TGTGCCAGCAGATCCGGGACAGGCAATTCACCCCTCCACTTT	CASRSGTGNSPLHF
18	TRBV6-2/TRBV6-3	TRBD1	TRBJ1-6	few	TGTGCCAGCAGTTACTCGGGACAGAAAAGCTCCTATAATTCACCCCTCCACTTT	CASSYSGQKSSYNSPLHF
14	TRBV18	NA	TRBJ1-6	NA	TGTGCCAGCTCACAGGACAGCTATAATTCACCCCTCCACTTT	CASSQDSYNSPLHF
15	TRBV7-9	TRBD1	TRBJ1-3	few	TGTGCCAGCAGCTTTACGGGACAGTCGCGAAACACCATATATTTT	CASSFTGQSRNTIYF
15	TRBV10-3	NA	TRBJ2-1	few	TGTGCCATGTCATCGCCTAGCAATTCCTACAATGAGCAGTTCTTC	CAMSSPSNSYNEQFF
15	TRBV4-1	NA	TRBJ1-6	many	TGCGCCAGCAGCCAAGTAGCCCAGGCGTTATCACCCCTCCACTTT	CASSQVAQALSPLHF
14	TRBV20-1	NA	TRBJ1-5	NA	TGCAGTGCTAGAGGTGGGGCAGGGAATCGGCCCCAGCATTTT	CSARGGAGNRPQHF
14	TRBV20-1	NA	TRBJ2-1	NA	TGCAGTGCTAGAGATGGGCCTAGTATCTATGAGCAGTTCTTC	CSARDGPSIYEQFF
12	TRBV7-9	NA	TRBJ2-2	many	TGTGCCAGCAGCCCCCTGGGCGGGGAGCTGTTTTTT	CASSPLGGELFF
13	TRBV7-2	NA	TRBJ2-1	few	TGTGCCAGCAGCTTCTCCTCCTACAATGAGCAGTTCTTC	CASSFSSYNEQFF
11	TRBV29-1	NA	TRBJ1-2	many	TGCCAATCCCAAGGGGGCTATGGCTACACCTTC	CQSQGGYGYTF
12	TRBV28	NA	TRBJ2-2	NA	TGTGCCAGCACAGCGAGGGCCGGGGAGCTGTTTTTT	CASTARAGELFF
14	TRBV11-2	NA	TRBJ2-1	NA	TGTGCCAGCAGCCATCCCGGACCCTACAATGAGCAGTTCTTC	CASSHPGPYNEQFF
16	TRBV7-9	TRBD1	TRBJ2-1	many	TGTGCCAGCAGCTCGTCCCGGGACAGGGTTAACAATGAGCAGTTCTTC	CASSSSRDRVNNEQFF
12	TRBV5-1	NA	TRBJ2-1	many	TGCGCCAGCAACAGGGCCTACAATGAGCAGTTCTTC	CASNRAYNEQFF
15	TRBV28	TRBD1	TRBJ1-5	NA	TGTGCCAGCAGTCCGACAGGGAGAGGGTTAGGGCCCCAGCATTTT	CASSPTGRGLGPQHF
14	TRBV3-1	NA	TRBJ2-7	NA	TGTGCCAGCAGCCCATGGGGGAGCTCTAACGAGCAGTACTTC	CASSPWGSSNEQYF
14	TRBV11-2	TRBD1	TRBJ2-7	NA	TGTGCCAGCAGCTTAGTCCGGACAGGGATCGAGCAGTACTTC	CASSLVRTGIEQYF
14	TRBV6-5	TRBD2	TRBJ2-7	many	TGTGCCAGCAGTACTAGCGGGAGGGCCTACGAGCAGTACTTC	CASSTSGRAYEQYF
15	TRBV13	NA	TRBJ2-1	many	TGTGCCAGCAGCTTAGGGGGCCTACCTTACAATGAGCAGTTCTTC	CASSLGGLPYNEQFF
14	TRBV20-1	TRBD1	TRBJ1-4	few	TGCAGTCCGATTCTCAGGGGGCGTGGTGAAAAACTGTTTTTT	CSPILRGRGEKLFF
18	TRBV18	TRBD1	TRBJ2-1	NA	TGTGCCAGCTCACCAACTGGGTACGGGACAGCCTCCTACAATGAGCAGTTCTTC	CASSPTGYGTASYNEQFF
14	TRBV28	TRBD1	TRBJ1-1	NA	TGTGCCAGCAGTTCAGGGGGCGGGTTTTCTGAAGCTTTCTTT	CASSSGGGFSEAFF
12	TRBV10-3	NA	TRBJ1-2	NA	TGTGCCTCCAACAGGGACAACGAGGGCTACACCTTC	CASNRDNEGYTF
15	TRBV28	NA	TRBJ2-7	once	TGTGCCAGCAACTCGGACACCTTGAGCTCCTACGAGCAGTACTTC	CASNSDTLSSYEQYF
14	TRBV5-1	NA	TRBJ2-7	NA	TGCGCCAGCAGCATAGGGGACTTGTACTACGAGCAGTACTTC	CASSIGDLYYEQYF
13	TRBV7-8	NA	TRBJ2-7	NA	TGTGCCAGCAGCGTGGGTCCTACCTACGAGCAGTACTTC	CASSVGPTYEQYF
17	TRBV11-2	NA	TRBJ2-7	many	TGTGCCAGCAGCTTAGAAATTGGAGGGGGTGACAACTACGAGCAGTACTTC	CASSLEIGGGDNYEQYF
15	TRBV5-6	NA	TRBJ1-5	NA	TGTGCCAGCAGCTTGGTAGGGGCTAGCAATCAGCCCCAGCATTTT	CASSLVGASNQPQHF
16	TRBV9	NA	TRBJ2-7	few	TGTGCCAGCAGCGTAGAGCCCGGGCTAGCATCGAACGAGCAGTACTTC	CASSVEPGLASNEQYF
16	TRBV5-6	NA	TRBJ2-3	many	TGTGCCAGCAGCTTGGAGAGACGCCAAACCCCAGATACGCAGTATTTT	CASSLERRQTPDTQYF
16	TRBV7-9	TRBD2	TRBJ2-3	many	TGTGCCAGCAGCTGGGACGGGGGGAGAGGCACAGATACGCAGTATTTT	CASSWDGGRGTDTQYF
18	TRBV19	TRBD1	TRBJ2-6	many	TGTGCCAGTAGTATCCAGGACAGGGCCCCCTCTGGGGCCAACGTCCTGACTTTC	CASSIQDRAPSGANVLTF
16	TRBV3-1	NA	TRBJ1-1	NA	TGTGCCAGCAGCCAAATGTCAGGCCCTATGAACACTGAAGCTTTCTTT	CASSQMSGPMNTEAFF
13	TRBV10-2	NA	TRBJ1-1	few	TGCGCCAGCGGGCTAAGAATGAACACTGAAGCTTTCTTT	CASGLRMNTEAFF
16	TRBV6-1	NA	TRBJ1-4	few	TGTGCCAGCAGTCTTGGCCTTGTTGCAACTAATGAAAAACTGTTTTTT	CASSLGLVATNEKLFF
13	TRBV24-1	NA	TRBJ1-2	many	TGTGCCACCAGTGATTTCCGGGCCGGAGGCTACACCTTC	CATSDFRAGGYTF
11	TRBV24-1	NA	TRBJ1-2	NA	TGTGCCACCAGTGACGGCTACGGCTACACCTTC	CATSDGYGYTF
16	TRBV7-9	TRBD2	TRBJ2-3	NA	TGTGCCAGCAGCCCATTAGCGGGAGGGAGGGCAGATACGCAGTATTTT	CASSPLAGGRADTQYF
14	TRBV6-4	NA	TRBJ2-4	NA	TGTGCCAGCAGTGACATGGGGGCGCTTGTCATTCAGTACTTC	CASSDMGALVIQYF
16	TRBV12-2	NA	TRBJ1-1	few	TGTGCAAGTCGCCCGGGACCGAGTTTCGTCAACACTGAAGCTTTCTTT	CASRPGPSFVNTEAFF
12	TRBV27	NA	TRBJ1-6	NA	TGTGCCAGCAGGGACCGGGGTTCACCCCTCCACTTT	CASRDRGSPLHF
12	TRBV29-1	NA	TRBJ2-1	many	TGCAGCGTTGAAGTGCATAGCAATGAGCAGTTCTTC	CSVEVHSNEQFF
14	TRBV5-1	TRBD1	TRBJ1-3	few	TGCGCCAGCAGCACGCAGGGGGCTGGAAACACCATATATTTT	CASSTQGAGNTIYF
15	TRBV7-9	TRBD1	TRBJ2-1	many	TGTGCCAGCAGCTTCCCACAGGGGGCAGGGAATGAGCAGTTCTTC	CASSFPQGAGNEQFF